Listed here are 20 T cell receptor beta chains from one sample, sequenced in a study of immune characterization of retroperitoneal liposarcoma. MiXCR, run by TCRdb on the PCR reads, gives a single entry per CDR3 protein. The data contain 12,000 or so distinct CDR3 sequences, about 27% of them seen just once; the ten biggest clones take up 7% to 10%. Sequencing used tumor tissue. The source is a female donor with retroperitoneal liposarcoma.

This clonotype is medium-sized (0.01 to 0.1%) within its sample. The rearrangement joins TRBV6-1 to TRBJ1-1, with D maybe TRBD1 (6 bases). Between the trimmed V and J ends, which lost 2 bases and 1 base, there was a span of 14 bases. The CDR3 extends over 16 amino acids. In germline, CDR1 is MNHNS, CDR2 SASEGT. The CDR3 DNA sequence: TGTGCCAGCAGTGAACGGGGCCCGGGGGCGAACACTGAAGCTTTCTTT. It yields the protein CASSERGPGANTEAFF.

In regard to this clonotype: At one end the junction does not follow the germline gene, possibly because of a read error. The chain combines TRBV7-6 with TRBJ2-4; 9 bases map to TRBD2. Germline V gene data show CDR1 as SGHVS and CDR2 as FNYEAQ. CDR3 size: 15 residues. The CDR3 region has the DNA TGTGCTAGCAGCTTAGATAGCGGGGGCTACAGTGAGCAGTACTTC. Translated: CASSLDSGGYSEQYF.

The chain combines TRBV7-4 with TRBJ2-4; D is unclear. Germline lookup yields CDR1 SGHVT and CDR2 SQSDAQ. The length of the CDR3 is 13 residues. The V end lost 2 bases, the J end lost 8 bases, and 10 bases lay between the germline ends. CDR3 region: CASSLSTWDIQYF. CDR3 coding DNA: TGTGCCAGCAGCTTATCGACCTGGGACATTCAGTACTTC.

The chain has TRBV7-3 and TRBJ2-6; D possibly uses TRBD1 or TRBD2 (5 bases each). This CDR3 is built from 16 residues. CDR1 and CDR2 from the germline V gene are SGHTA and FQGTGA. V lost 4 bases, J lost 1 base, and 11 bases lay in between. CDR3 DNA: TGTGCCAGCAGCTCCCTGGGGGAATCTGGGGCCAACGTCCTGACTTTC. Amino acids: CASSSLGESGANVLTF.

By sample fraction, this clonotype is medium-sized. This sequence joins TRBV7-2 and TRBJ2-1; D possibly corresponds to TRBD2 (6 bases). The end of the DNA aligns better with TRBJ2-7, so the J call may be wrong. The CDR3 spans 18 residues. Germline V gives CDR1 SGHTA, CDR2 FQGNSA. CDR3: CASSLVVWEAGSYNEQYF. CDR3 nucleotides: TGTGCCAGCAGCTTAGTTGTGTGGGAGGCAGGTTCCTACAATGAGCAGTACTTC.

Regarding this clonotype: With a much larger clone just one base away, this may be a read error. The CDR3 bases are TGTGCCAGCACCCCGACATGGTTTGGGGGAGAGACCCAGTACTTC. Its protein product is CASTPTWFGGETQYF. V and J are TRBV25-1 and TRBJ2-5; D tentatively fits TRBD1 or TRBD2 (5 bases each). V was clipped by 7 bases and J by 4 bases, with 19 bases between them. The CDR3 spans 15 residues. The germline V gene encodes CDR1 MGHDK and CDR2 SYGVNS. The full variable domain, rest sourced from reference TRBV25-1 and TRBJ2-5, is EADIYQTPRYLVIGTGKKITLECSQTMGHDKMYWYQQDPGMELHLIHYSYGVNSTEKGDLSSESTVSRIRTEHFPLTLESARPSHTSQYLCASTPTWFGGETQYFGPGTRLLVL.

This rearrangement joins TRBV19 to TRBJ2-6; D possibly matches TRBD1 or TRBD2 (6 bases each). Looked up from germline, CDR1 is LNHDA and CDR2 is SQIVND (reference sequence). V was trimmed by 10 bases and J by 4 bases, leaving 17 bases between them. This CDR3 comprises 15 residues. Here the CDR3 reads CATRGGGVGANVLTF. The CDR3 DNA reads as TGTGCCACCAGGGGTGGAGGGGTCGGGGCCAACGTCCTGACTTTC.

The chain combines TRBV27 with TRBJ2-1, with unresolved D. Germline V CDR1 and CDR2: MNHEY, SMNVEV (reference sequence). V lost 2 bases, J lost 2 bases, and 4 bases lay in between. The CDR3 covers 13 residues. The CDR3 region is CASSLTPYNEQFF. In DNA, the CDR3 is TGTGCCAGCAGTTTAACCCCCTACAATGAGCAGTTCTTC.

The chain couples TRBV27 to TRBJ2-1; weak D call: TRBD2 (6 bases). The CDR3 totals 14 residues. In germline, CDR1 is MNHEY, CDR2 SMNVEV (reference sequence). V lost 2 bases to trimming and J lost 9 bases, with 14 bases between them. In DNA form, the CDR3 reads TGTGCCAGCAGTTTAGACAGACTAGAACGTGAGCAGTTCTTC. This encodes CASSLDRLEREQFF.

This clonotype was seen only once. This sequence joins TRBV6-6 and TRBJ2-3; TRBD2 aligns across 8 bases. The J call may be incorrect, as the DNA end agrees better with TRBJ2-7. Germline V lookup: CDR1 MNHNY, CDR2 SVGAGI (reference sequence). The CDR3 has 15 amino acids. The CDR3 is CASRDGLAGLNEQYF. The CDR3 DNA sequence: TGTGCCAGCAGGGATGGCCTAGCGGGTTTGAATGAGCAGTACTTC.

Ten or more counts support this clonotype. This rearrangement joins TRBV6-1 to TRBJ2-3; 12 bases fit TRBD2. With V trimmed by 7 bases and J by 1 base, 6 bases remained unmatched. CDR1 MNHNS and CDR2 SASEGT come from the germline V gene. The CDR3 has 16 residues. The CDR3 sequence: CASITSSGGGTDTQYF. The CDR3 DNA reads TGTGCCAGCATCACTTCTAGCGGGGGGGGCACAGATACGCAGTATTTT.

By proportion, this clonotype is medium-sized. The gene calls are TRBV7-6 and TRBJ2-4; possible D gene TRBD2, 7 bases. With the DNA end fitting TRBJ2-5 better, the J assignment may be wrong. Germline lookup yields CDR1 SGHVS and CDR2 FNYEAQ. The CDR3 is made up of 15 amino acids. DNA of the CDR3: TGTGCCAGCAGCTTAGATCGGGGGGCAGGGGAGACCCAGTACTTC. Protein: CASSLDRGAGETQYF.

By share, this clonotype ranks as medium-sized. The V and J genes are TRBV12-3 or TRBV12-4 and TRBJ2-6; D perhaps matches TRBD1 (5 bases). The V gene lost 5 bases and the J gene lost 3 bases, with 14 bases spanning the gap. The CDR3 has 16 residues. CDR3 sequence reads: CASSIRGSLGANVLTF. CDR3 coding DNA: TGTGCCAGCAGTATTAGGGGAAGTCTTGGGGCCAACGTCCTGACTTTC.

This clonotype was seen a handful of times. The chain employs TRBV24-1 and TRBJ2-1, with TRBD1 identical over 9 bases. Losses at the gene ends were 3 bases for V and 2 bases for J; bases not matched to a gene: 4. In germline, CDR1 is KGHDR, CDR2 SFDVKD. This CDR3 has 16 residues. The CDR3 DNA reads TGTGCCACCAGTGATCCCGGGACAGGGACCTACAATGAGCAGTTCTTC. Translating gives CATSDPGTGTYNEQFF.

This clonotype was seen a handful of times. V gene TRBV6-4 combines with J gene TRBJ2-1; D gene uncertain. The J call may be incorrect, as the DNA end agrees better with TRBJ2-7. Germline V CDR1 and CDR2: MRHNA, SNTAGT. The CDR3 has 15 residues. The DNA for the CDR3 is TGTGCCAGCAGTGACCCGTACAGTGCCTACAATGAGCAGTACTTC. Translation gives CASSDPYSAYNEQYF.

Relative to its sample, this clonotype is medium-sized. The chain has TRBV6-1 and TRBJ2-1, with D perhaps given as TRBD1 or TRBD2 (6 bases each). CDR1 is MNHNS, CDR2 SASEGT, per germline. The CDR3 sequence is 15 residues long. V was pared by 7 bases and J by 8 bases, with 21 bases between. The CDR3 sequence is CASIPEGGRFHEQFF. The CDR3 DNA reads as TGTGCCAGCATCCCCGAGGGGGGACGGTTTCATGAGCAGTTCTTC.

This clonotype was counted only a few times. The chain uses TRBV12-3 or TRBV12-4 and TRBJ2-1; D is unclear. This CDR3 contains 13 residues. V lost 5 bases to trimming and J lost 9 bases, with 14 bases between them. The CDR3 DNA is TGTGCCAGCAGTCCCTCTAGGGTTCGTGAGCAGTTCTTC. Translating it yields CASSPSRVREQFF.

In this sample, this clonotype turned up a few times. A junction boundary mismatches the germline segment, possibly from a read error. The chain combines TRBV12-3 or TRBV12-4 with TRBJ2-7; weak D call: TRBD2 (5 bases). The CDR3 contains 12 residues. The CDR3 DNA is TGTGCCAGCAGTTTGGGCAGACTACGTGGGGACTTC. It encodes CASSLGRLRGDF.

This chain connects TRBV24-1 to TRBJ2-5, with D tentatively TRBD2 (5 bases). The CDR3 contains 11 residues. Germline V gene lookup returns CDR1 KGHDR and CDR2 SFDVKD. V lost 3 bases and J lost 11, with 9 bases in between. The CDR3 DNA sequence: TGTGCCACCAGTGATGGAAGAGGGCAGTACTTC. Protein: CATSDGRGQYF.

In its sample, this clonotype ranks as medium-sized. V gene TRBV7-2 combines with J gene TRBJ2-5; possibly TRBD1 for D (5 bases). V lost 5 bases and J 5 bases, leaving 12 bases between the germline ends. This CDR3 spans 13 amino acids. CDR1 and CDR2 from the germline V gene are SGHTA and FQGNSA. The chain's CDR3 is CASSGRKGETQYF. The CDR3 DNA sequence: TGTGCCAGCAGCGGACGGAAGGGGGAGACCCAGTACTTC.